These 17 T cell receptor beta chains were all obtained from the same sample, sequenced in a study of regulatory T cells in long-lasting Graves disease. Arm-PCR of CDR3 regions with iRepertoire HTBI primers generated TCR beta libraries. TCRdb itself ran the multiplex PCR reads through MiXCR, one entry per CDR3 protein. The data contain under 500,000 distinct CDR3 sequences, around 21% of them seen just once; the ten biggest clones take up 7% to 9.5%. Time point: persistent/refractory GD, antithyroid drugs over 5 years with positive TRAb. PBMC-derived RNA was used for the TCR library. The sample in question was peripheral blood mononuclear cells (PBMCs), obtained when the disease was refractory, from a patient treated with antithyroid drugs. These receptors all stem from a female donor with Graves disease.

This clonotype occurred many times. The V gene is TRBV12-3 or TRBV12-4, the J gene TRBJ2-7, with TRBD2 identical over 13 bases. V lost 5 bases to trimming and J lost 9 bases; unmatched junction nucleotides: 7. There are 14 residues in the CDR3. The DNA of the CDR3 is TGTGCCAGCAGTCTCGCGGGACTAGCGGGACCGCAGTACTTC. It encodes CASSLAGLAGPQYF.

The chain recombines TRBV6-5 with TRBJ2-2; D unresolved. The CDR3 loop spans 15 amino acids. CDR1 is MNHEY, CDR2 SVGAGI, per germline. The V and J ends lost 4 bases and 4 bases respectively, with 13 bases between them. The CDR3 nucleotides are TGTGCCAGCAGTTTTTTCGAGTATGGCACCGGGGAGCTGTTTTTT. It encodes CASSFFEYGTGELFF.

This clonotype was recorded a few times. The chain has TRBV28 and TRBJ2-3, with D possibly TRBD2 on 5 matching bases. V was shortened by 6 bases and J by 10 bases, with 17 bases between the two germline ends. This CDR3 region has 13 residues. Germline V gives CDR1 MDHEN, CDR2 SYDVKM. CDR3 nucleotide sequence: TGTGCCAGCAGGGAGGATGCCTCTTTCGCGCAGTATTTT. This gives the protein CASREDASFAQYF. The variable domain in full, completed from reference TRBV28 and TRBJ2-3, reads DVKVTQSSRYLVKRTGEKVFLECVQDMDHENMFWYRQDPGLGLRLIYFSYDVKMKEKGDIPEGYSVSREKKERFSLILESASTNQTSMYLCASREDASFAQYFGPGTRLTVL.

This sequence joins TRBV20-1 and TRBJ2-1, with D unresolved. Germline V gene sequence: CDR1 DFQATT, CDR2 SNEGSKA (reference sequence). Trimming took 6 bases from V and 0 from J, leaving 12 bases between them. There are 14 residues in the CDR3. The CDR3, as DNA: TGCAGTGCGGAGAGGACGGACTCCTACAATGAGCAGTTCTTC. Translating gives CSAERTDSYNEQFF.

This clonotype was counted between two and nine times. Since a much larger clone is just one base distant, this may be a read error. The chain carries TRBV11-2 and TRBJ2-6; D gene unclear. The germline CDR1 and CDR2 sequences are SGHAT and FQNNGV. This CDR3 region has 14 residues. V dropped 4 bases and J dropped 0 bases, with 4 bases sitting between them. The CDR3 protein is CASSSTSGANVLTF. In DNA form, the CDR3 reads TGTGCCAGCAGCTCGACCTCTGGGGCCAACGTCCTGACTTTC. Drawing the rest from reference TRBV11-2 and TRBJ2-6, the complete variable domain is EAGVAQSPRYKIIEKRQSVAFWCNPISGHATLYWYQQILGQGPKLLIQFQNNGVVDDSQLPKDRFSAERLKGVDSTLKIQPAKLEDSAVYLCASSSTSGANVLTFGAGSRLTVL.

CDR3 protein: CASSSGGAGPSSSYNEQFF. The DNA of the CDR3 is TGTGCCAGCAGCTCCGGGGGGGCGGGCCCTTCTAGCTCCTACAATGAGCAGTTCTTC. J is TRBJ2-1 and V is TRBV11-2; 8 bases line up with TRBD2. The germline V gene has CDR1 SGHAT and CDR2 FQNNGV. This CDR3 is 19 amino acids long. V was pared by 4 bases and J by 0 bases, with 14 bases of the junction left unmatched. Using reference TRBV11-2 and TRBJ2-1 for the parts outside the CDR3, the full variable domain is EAGVAQSPRYKIIEKRQSVAFWCNPISGHATLYWYQQILGQGPKLLIQFQNNGVVDDSQLPKDRFSAERLKGVDSTLKIQPAKLEDSAVYLCASSSGGAGPSSSYNEQFFGPGTRLTVL.

This clonotype was detected many times. This rearrangement joins TRBV10-3 to TRBJ2-7; 12 nucleotides line up with TRBD2. Germline values: CDR1 ENHRY, CDR2 SYGVKD. Losses at the gene ends were 3 bases for V and 2 bases for J; bases not matched to a gene: 5. This CDR3 comprises 16 residues. The CDR3 sequence is CAISDPLAGGTYEQYF. For the CDR3, the DNA is TGTGCCATCAGTGATCCCCTAGCGGGAGGGACCTACGAGCAGTACTTC.

This clonotype was detected many times. The CDR3 nucleotides are TGTGCCAGCAGCCTCGGACCTCAGGCTGAAGCTTTCTTT. It encodes CASSLGPQAEAFF. The genes are TRBV3-1 and TRBJ1-1; no definite D call. The CDR3 has 13 amino acids. Germline V gives CDR1 LGHDT, CDR2 YNNKEL (reference sequence). Trimming left V 4 bases short and J 6 bases short, with 12 bases between.

The V gene is TRBV7-8, the J gene TRBJ2-1, with 8 bases matching TRBD2. V lost 6 bases to trimming and J lost 6 bases; unmatched junction nucleotides: 19. The CDR3 is 18 amino acids. The V gene's germline CDR1 is SGHVS and CDR2 FQNEAQ. DNA of the CDR3: TGTGCCAGCAGAAAGGGACGGCCCGGGACTAGTCTGGCCAATGAGCAGTTCTTC. Translation gives CASRKGRPGTSLANEQFF.

This clonotype was counted at least ten times. The chain joins TRBV12-3 or TRBV12-4 to TRBJ2-2; no firm D call. CDR3 length: 15 amino acids. Trimming shortened V by 3 bases and J by 2 bases, and 10 bases separated the two germline ends. The CDR3, as DNA: TGTGCCAGCAGTTTGAGGCCAGAAAACACCGGGGAGCTGTTTTTT. Translating it yields CASSLRPENTGELFF.

The chain recombines TRBV4-2 with TRBJ1-2, with D unclear. V was clipped by 1 base and J by 6 bases, with 3 bases between them. This CDR3 has 11 residues. Germline assignment: CDR1 LGHNA and CDR2 YNFKEQ. This CDR3 is CASSQGNGYTF. The CDR3 nucleotides are TGTGCCAGCAGCCAAGGGAATGGCTACACCTTC.

The chain links TRBV6-1 to TRBJ1-2; D call uncertain. This CDR3 region has 13 residues. Trimming removed 5 bases from V and 6 bases from J, with 13 bases in between. Germline assignment: CDR1 MNHNS and CDR2 SASEGT. CDR3 DNA sequence: TGTGCCAGCAGTCTGACCCTGACGCATGGCTACACCTTC. This gives the protein CASSLTLTHGYTF.

The rearrangement uses TRBV7-9 and TRBJ2-5; 10 bases fit TRBD1. This CDR3 is built from 15 residues. Germline trimming cut 4 bases from V and 5 bases from J; bases unmatched to any gene: 7. Germline V lookup: CDR1 SEHNR, CDR2 FQNEAQ (reference sequence). CDR3 DNA: TGTGCCAGCAGCTCCGGGACAGGGGTCAGGGAGACCCAGTACTTC. Its protein is CASSSGTGVRETQYF.

This clonotype has a count of ten or more. The chain is built from TRBV5-1 and TRBJ2-7, with 9 nucleotides matching TRBD2. The CDR3 has 14 residues. Trimming removed 4 bases from V and 3 bases from J; junction bases left unmatched: 5. Looked up from germline, CDR1 is SGHRS and CDR2 is YFSETQ. The CDR3 here is CASSLSGSFYEQYF. For the CDR3, the DNA is TGCGCCAGCAGCCTTAGCGGGAGCTTCTACGAGCAGTACTTC.

V gene TRBV13 combines with J gene TRBJ2-7; D is possibly TRBD1 (5 bases). The V end lost 5 bases, the J end lost 5 bases, and 19 bases lay between the germline ends. The CDR3 is 15 amino acids. CDR1 and CDR2 (germline): PRHDT, FYEKMQ (reference sequence). The CDR3 region has the DNA TGTGCCAGCAGCACCCGACAGTCACGTCCCCACGAGCAGTACTTC. The encoded protein is CASSTRQSRPHEQYF.

The V call is TRBV9, the J call TRBJ2-1; 8 bases align to TRBD1. This CDR3 contains 15 residues. In germline, CDR1 is SGDLS, CDR2 YYNGEE. V shed 3 bases, J shed 8 bases, and the junction held 10 bases outside the gene matches. The CDR3 protein is CASSAYRGTLDEQFF. The CDR3 DNA sequence: TGTGCCAGCAGCGCCTACAGGGGGACCCTCGATGAGCAGTTCTTC. The whole variable domain, remainder taken from reference TRBV9 and TRBJ2-1, is DSGVTQTPKHLITATGQRVTLRCSPRSGDLSVYWYQQSLDQGLQFLIQYYNGEERAKGNILERFSAQQFPDLHSELNLSSLELGDSALYFCASSAYRGTLDEQFFGPGTRLTVL.

With respect to this clonotype: Being one base from a much bigger clone, this may be a read error. The rearrangement links TRBV2 to TRBJ1-4; D remains unclear. The CDR3 is made up of 15 amino acids. CDR1 and CDR2 (germline): SNHLY, FYNNEI. CDR3 sequence (DNA): TGTGCCAGCGTAGACGGGGTTCGGCCTAATGAAAAACCGTTTTTT. It codes for CASVDGVRPNEKPFF. Full variable domain (remainder filled in from reference TRBV2 and TRBJ1-4): EPEVTQTPSHQVTQMGQEVILRCVPISNHLYFYWYRQILGQKVEFLVSFYNNEISEKSEIFDDQFSVERPDGSNFTLKIRSTKLEDSAMYFCASVDGVRPNEKPFFGSGTQLSVL.